A selection of T cell receptor beta chains follows, all from one sample in a study of T-cell memory formation after mild COVID-19. Using its own MiXCR run on the 5' RACE reads, TCRdb lists one record per CDR3 protein. The sample has 250,000 to 300,000 distinct CDR3 sequences; approximately 8.4% are singletons. Input material: PBMCs or a T cell subset sorted from them (not recorded which). The receptors derive from a man between 18 and 29 years old who had mild COVID-19 (a few samples of this study predate the infection). Cell type and time point are not known. The CDR3 runs from the conserved cysteine through the conserved F or W. D genes are given only for firm matches. Clone size is not always given. Where it is, it says once, few, many or a class for expanded clones.

CDR3 protein	CDR3 DNA	V gene	J gene	D gene	clone size
CASSLAVDGNTIYF	TGTGCCAGCAGCTTAGCTGTTGATGGAAACACCATATATTTT	TRBV11-2	TRBJ1-3	-	-
CSARATWRGWYNEQFF	TGCAGTGCTAGAGCAACTTGGCGGGGGTGGTACAATGAGCAGTTCTTC	TRBV20-1	TRBJ2-1	TRBD2	-
CASREGGGAAGELFF	TGTGCCAGCAGGGAAGGGGGGGGCGCGGCCGGGGAGCTGTTTTTT	TRBV9	TRBJ2-2	-	few
CSASRLAGGDTGELFF	TGCAGTGCTAGTAGACTAGCGGGGGGGGACACCGGGGAGCTGTTTTTT	TRBV20-1	TRBJ2-2	TRBD2	-
CASGDPGVDIQYF	TGCGCCAGCGGGGATCCCGGGGTGGACATTCAGTACTTC	TRBV5-1	TRBJ2-4	-	few
CASSRGTQETQYF	TGTGCCAGCAGCCGGGGAACGCAAGAGACCCAGTACTTC	TRBV7-3	TRBJ2-5	-	few
CASSLTLGLVGEQFF	TGTGCCAGCAGCTTAACTTTAGGACTAGTAGGTGAGCAGTTCTTC	TRBV7-3	TRBJ2-1	TRBD2	many
CASSYPPPGGRPGQDEQFF	TGTGCCAGCAGCTATCCACCCCCCGGGGGTCGCCCCGGTCAGGATGAGCAGTTCTTC	TRBV6-2/TRBV6-3	TRBJ2-1	-	few
CASRVKGRASFGGTQYF	TGTGCCAGCAGAGTGAAGGGCAGGGCTAGTTTCGGAGGTACGCAGTATTTT	TRBV7-2	TRBJ2-3	-	few
CASSRDYNSPLHF	TGTGCCAGCAGCCGGGACTATAATTCACCCCTCCACTTT	TRBV7-3	TRBJ1-6	-	many
CASSWDARTGELFF	TGTGCCAGCAGCTGGGACGCACGCACCGGGGAGCTGTTTTTT	TRBV5-6	TRBJ2-2	-	many